These 27 T cell receptor beta chains originate from one sample sequenced in a study of identical twins. TCRdb passed the 5' RACE reads through MiXCR, listing each CDR3 protein once. Of roughly 350,000 distinct CDR3 sequences in the sample, roughly 10% were seen once. Material for sequencing was naive T cells sorted from blood. These receptor sequences come from a woman in her 50s in good health.

This clonotype was counted at least ten times. The CDR3 protein is CSARQSGGSVYNEQFF. Here the CDR3 DNA reads TGCAGTGCTAGACAGTCGGGCGGGAGCGTGTACAATGAGCAGTTCTTC. The chain uses TRBV20-1 and TRBJ2-1, with 7 bases that match TRBD2. Germline CDR1 is DFQATT and CDR2 is SNEGSKA (reference sequence). The CDR3 is 16 residues long. V lost 2 bases to trimming and J lost 4 bases; unmatched junction nucleotides: 11.

This clonotype was seen more than once but under ten times. The J gene is TRBJ2-2, the V gene TRBV12-3 or TRBV12-4; 7 nucleotides agree with TRBD2. J was trimmed by 8 bases and V by 3 bases; bases with no gene match: 9. The CDR3 has 15 residues. CDR3 nucleotides: TGTGCCAGCAGTTTCGGACTAGGAATTCCGGGGGAGCTGTTTTTT. Translation: CASSFGLGIPGELFF.

This clonotype was found a few times. This chain links TRBV5-1 with TRBJ2-1; 8 bases match TRBD1. The CDR3 is 15 amino acids. From germline, CDR1 is SGHRS and CDR2 YFSETQ. The J segment lost 4 bases and the V segment lost 5 bases, leaving 8 bases of the junction unmatched. CDR3 nucleotide sequence: TGCGCCAGCAGTCAAGAGGACAGGGTATACAATGAGCAGTTCTTC. Translating gives CASSQEDRVYNEQFF.

J is TRBJ2-3 and V is TRBV29-1; no clear D gene. V dropped 6 bases and J dropped 3 bases, with 10 bases sitting between them. Germline V CDR1 and CDR2: SQVTM, ANQGSEA. The CDR3 is 12 amino acids. CDR3 in amino acids: CSVASWTDTQYF. Here the CDR3 DNA reads TGCAGCGTGGCGTCCTGGACAGATACGCAGTATTTT.

This clonotype was detected a few times. The chain couples TRBV7-9 to TRBJ1-5; the D gene is possibly TRBD1 (6 bases). With 2 bases removed from V and 5 bases from J, the gap between germline ends came to 13 bases. The length of the CDR3 is 15 residues. Germline CDR1 and CDR2: SEHNR and FQNEAQ (reference sequence). The CDR3 here is CASSLSRGADQPQHF. The CDR3 DNA reads as TGTGCCAGCAGCTTAAGTCGGGGGGCGGATCAGCCCCAGCATTTT.

V usage is TRBV11-3 and J usage is TRBJ2-6; D gene unclear. In germline, CDR1 is SGHNT, CDR2 YENEEA. The CDR3 runs 17 residues. Trimming pared 0 bases from V and 1 base from J, leaving 10 bases between. The CDR3 loop is CASSLDLLRSGANVLTF. CDR3 bases: TGTGCCAGCAGCTTAGATTTACTACGGTCTGGGGCCAACGTCCTGACTTTC.

The chain employs TRBV18 and TRBJ2-1; 9 nucleotides align to TRBD1. This CDR3 region has 15 residues. CDR1 KGHSH and CDR2 LQKENI come from the germline V gene. After removal of 3 bases from V and 6 bases from J, the junction contained 6 bases not matched to a gene. The CDR3 loop is CASSPRTGVTNEQFF. As DNA, the CDR3 is TGTGCCAGCTCACCGCGGACAGGGGTCACCAATGAGCAGTTCTTC.

In its sample, this clonotype was seen many times. J is TRBJ1-2 and V is TRBV27; D unclear. Trimming pared 1 base from V and 4 bases from J, leaving 13 bases between. The germline V gene encodes CDR1 MNHEY and CDR2 SMNVEV (reference sequence). This CDR3 has 15 amino acids. The CDR3 region has the DNA TGTGCCAGCAGTTTATACCGGGGAATAGGCTATGGCTACACCTTC. Amino acids: CASSLYRGIGYGYTF.

A few counts support this clonotype. V is TRBV30 and J is TRBJ2-3, with D possibly matching TRBD2 (6 bases). Trimming left V 5 bases short and J 4 bases short, with 25 bases between. This CDR3 is built from 17 residues. Germline lookup yields CDR1 GTSNPN and CDR2 SVGIG (reference sequence). The CDR3 protein is CAWDRDSSRSTADTQYF. The CDR3, as DNA: TGTGCCTGGGATCGGGACTCCAGCCGCAGCACCGCAGATACGCAGTATTTT. Full variable domain (remainder filled in from reference TRBV30 and TRBJ2-3): SQTIHQWPATLVQPVGSPLSLECTVEGTSNPNLYWYRQAAGRGLQLLFYSVGIGQISSEVPQNLSASRPQDRQFILSSKKLLLSDSGFYLCAWDRDSSRSTADTQYFGPGTRLTVL.

The rearrangement links TRBV7-3 to TRBJ2-2; D ambiguous. Germline assignment: CDR1 SGHTA and CDR2 FQGTGA. V was clipped by 2 bases and J by 5 bases, with 6 bases between them. The CDR3 extends over 13 amino acids. The CDR3 region is CASSLSWTGELFF. The CDR3 region has the DNA TGTGCCAGCAGCTTATCTTGGACCGGGGAGCTGTTTTTT.

The genes are TRBV19 and TRBJ1-1; D not certain. Per germline, CDR1 LNHDA and CDR2 SQIVND (reference sequence). The CDR3 spans 13 residues. V lost 7 bases and J 6 bases, leaving 15 bases between the germline ends. The CDR3 reads CASTFWESPEAFF. The CDR3 region has the DNA TGTGCCAGTACTTTTTGGGAGAGCCCTGAAGCTTTCTTT.

The chain is built from TRBV18 and TRBJ1-1; no clear D gene. The CDR3 consists of 13 residues. Deletions cut 1 base from V and 4 bases from J, with 7 bases between. Germline V lookup: CDR1 KGHSH, CDR2 LQKENI. CDR3 loop: CASSPLEGTEAFF. CDR3 in DNA: TGTGCCAGCTCACCACTGGAGGGCACTGAAGCTTTCTTT.

This clonotype was recorded a few times. The chain uses TRBV27 and TRBJ2-6, with TRBD1 as a possible D gene (5 bases). The V and J ends lost 6 bases and 2 bases respectively, with 14 bases between them. Per germline, CDR1 MNHEY and CDR2 SMNVEV (reference sequence). This CDR3 is 16 amino acids long. The CDR3 loop reads CASSREGAAGANVLTF. CDR3 in DNA: TGTGCCAGCAGCCGCGAAGGGGCGGCTGGGGCCAACGTCCTGACTTTC.

This clonotype was recorded at least ten times. V gene TRBV20-1 combines with J gene TRBJ1-5; a weak D match, TRBD1 (5 bases). CDR1 is DFQATT and CDR2 is SNEGSKA in the germline V gene (reference sequence). The CDR3 sequence is 12 residues long. V lost 4 bases, J lost 6 bases, and 10 bases lay in between. CDR3 DNA sequence: TGCAGTGCTACCGTGGGGGGTCAGCCCCAGCATTTT. This sequence encodes CSATVGGQPQHF.

This clonotype was seen more than once but under ten times. The CDR3 DNA reads TGTGCCAGCTCGATTAACTCTGGAAACACCATATATTTT. Amino acids: CASSINSGNTIYF. J is TRBJ1-3 and V is TRBV12-3 or TRBV12-4; D gene uncertain. The CDR3 loop spans 13 amino acids. V was trimmed by 8 bases and J by 0 bases, leaving 8 bases between them.

This clonotype was counted ten times or more. The rearrangement links TRBV12-3 or TRBV12-4 to TRBJ2-3; D may be TRBD2 (5 bases). Trimming took off 7 bases at V and 4 bases at J, with 6 bases between the two ends. CDR3 length: 11 residues. This CDR3 reads CASTRADTQYF. The CDR3 DNA is TGTGCCAGCACGAGGGCAGATACGCAGTATTTT.

This clonotype was observed at least ten times. J is TRBJ2-3 and V is TRBV2; 12 positions agree with TRBD2. This CDR3 is built from 16 residues. Germline V lookup: CDR1 SNHLY, CDR2 FYNNEI. V shed 0 bases and J 3 bases; nucleotides not matched to a gene: 1. CDR3 amino acids: CASSEATSGSTDTQYF. In DNA, the CDR3 is TGTGCCAGCAGTGAAGCGACTAGCGGGAGTACAGATACGCAGTATTTT.

In this sample, this clonotype turned up a few times. The rearrangement joins TRBV24-1 to TRBJ2-1; D is perhaps TRBD2 (5 bases). Germline V gene sequence: CDR1 KGHDR, CDR2 SFDVKD. The CDR3 runs 13 residues. V gave up 4 bases and J gave up 9 bases, with 12 bases separating them. CDR3 nucleotide sequence: TGTGCCACCAGTGAAAGAAACCGGGGTGAGCAGTTCTTC. Amino acid sequence: CATSERNRGEQFF.

This clonotype was detected ten times or more. The chain joins TRBV28 to TRBJ1-1; no firm D call. Trimming took 6 bases from V and 1 from J, leaving 12 bases between them. The germline gives CDR1 MDHEN, CDR2 SYDVKM. This CDR3 spans 14 amino acids. The CDR3 coding sequence is TGTGCCAGCAGCTTGGGCTTGAAGAACACTGAAGCTTTCTTT. Its protein product is CASSLGLKNTEAFF.

Ten or more counts support this clonotype. The chain is built from TRBV12-3 or TRBV12-4 and TRBJ2-2, with D unclear. The CDR3 is made up of 13 amino acids. With 4 bases removed from V and 7 bases from J, the gap between germline ends came to 10 bases. In DNA form, the CDR3 reads TGTGCCAGCAGTTGGAAGGTTGGCGGGGAGCTGTTTTTT. This encodes CASSWKVGGELFF.

This clonotype was seen at least ten times. The chain is built from TRBV11-1 and TRBJ2-7; D remains ambiguous. V shed 0 bases and J shed 2 bases, with 17 bases lying between them. This CDR3 region has 17 residues. Germline V CDR1 and CDR2: SGHAT, FQDESV (reference sequence). CDR3: CASSLARVTVTTYEQYF. For the CDR3, the DNA is TGTGCCAGCAGCTTAGCAAGAGTGACTGTCACAACCTACGAGCAGTACTTC. Full variable domain (missing parts from reference TRBV11-1 and TRBJ2-7): EAEVAQSPRYKITEKSQAVAFWCDPISGHATLYWYRQILGQGPELLVQFQDESVVDDSQLPKDRFSAERLKGVDSTLKIQPAELGDSAMYLCASSLARVTVTTYEQYFGPGTRLTVT.

The chain couples TRBV3-1 to TRBJ2-1; D remains ambiguous. Germline V gene lookup returns CDR1 LGHDT and CDR2 YNNKEL (reference sequence). The CDR3 extends over 15 amino acids. Trimming stripped 1 base from V and 3 bases from J, with 10 bases between. The chain's CDR3 is CASSQGLTFYNEQFF. The CDR3 DNA follows: TGTGCCAGCAGCCAAGGCCTAACCTTCTACAATGAGCAGTTCTTC.

The V call is TRBV9, the J call TRBJ2-5; 8 bases fit TRBD1. The length of the CDR3 is 14 residues. Looked up from germline, CDR1 is SGDLS and CDR2 is YYNGEE. The ends lost 2 bases at V and 5 bases at J; junction bases unmatched: 5. The CDR3 spells CASSVSGGWETQYF. The CDR3 DNA sequence: TGTGCCAGCAGCGTGTCAGGGGGCTGGGAGACCCAGTACTTC.

This clonotype was seen a handful of times. CDR3 nucleotides: TGTGCCACCCGGGAGGGGGGGTCGAACACTGAAGCTTTCTTT. Translated: CATREGGSNTEAFF. This chain connects TRBV6-2 or TRBV6-3 to TRBJ1-1; weak D call: TRBD1 (6 bases). V dropped 10 bases and J dropped 1 base, with 16 bases sitting between them. CDR3 length: 14 amino acids. CDR1 is MNHEY, CDR2 SVGEGT, per germline.

V is TRBV3-1 and J is TRBJ2-7; no clear D gene. This CDR3 has 13 residues. Germline CDR1 and CDR2: LGHDT and YNNKEL (reference sequence). The V and J ends lost 1 base and 3 bases respectively, with 7 bases between them. In DNA form, the CDR3 reads TGTGCCAGCAGCCAAGGCTTGATCTACGAGCAGTACGTC. It codes for CASSQGLIYEQYV.

This clonotype was seen only a few times. This chain joins TRBV29-1 and TRBJ2-1; TRBD1 is a possible D gene (6 bases). Trimming cost V 7 bases and J 9 bases, with 16 bases left between them. In germline, CDR1 is SQVTM, CDR2 ANQGSEA. This CDR3 is built from 12 residues. CDR3 coding DNA: TGCAGCGGAAGCCCCCAGGGGCCTGAGCAGTTCTTC. As protein: CSGSPQGPEQFF.

The chain uses TRBV5-1 and TRBJ2-2; tentatively, D is TRBD1 (9 bases). This CDR3 has 19 residues. The V end lost 2 bases, the J end lost 4 bases, and 24 bases lay between the germline ends. Germline V gene lookup returns CDR1 SGHRS and CDR2 YFSETQ. The chain's CDR3 is CASSFGQGRVSGTTGELFF. The CDR3 DNA reads as TGCGCCAGCAGCTTTGGACAGGGGAGAGTTAGCGGGACCACCGGGGAGCTGTTTTTT. Variable domain in full (rest from reference TRBV5-1 and TRBJ2-2): KAGVTQTPRYLIKTRGQQVTLSCSPISGHRSVSWYQQTPGQGLQFLFEYFSETQRNKGNFPGRFSGRQFSNSRSEMNVSTLELGDSALYLCASSFGQGRVSGTTGELFFGEGSRLTVL.